The rows below give T cell receptor beta chains drawn from one sample of a study of a mutant IDH1 vaccine in newly diagnosed glioma. Sequencing was performed with immunoSEQ multiplex PCR; in TCRdb, only in-frame clones are kept and a portion is missing. In the table there are about 40,000 clones, around 76% of which are singletons. The antigens of these receptors remain unknown. The sequencing here drew on PBMCs, taken from a glioma patient whose treatment included an IDH1 peptide vaccine. The receptors come from a middle-aged man with glioma. CDR3s include the opening cysteine and the closing phenylalanine or tryptophan. The D gene is left open where the match is weak.

v_gene,d_gene,len,j_gene,CDR3aa,CDR3nt
TRBV2,TRBD1,14,TRBJ2-7,CASIPGQGAYEQYF,TGTGCCAGCATTCCGGGACAGGGGGCCTACGAGCAGTACTTC
TRBV6-5,-,16,TRBJ2-5,CASSSSLNYVQETQYF,TGTGCCAGCAGTTCCTCTCTGAACTACGTCCAAGAGACCCAGTACTTC
TRBV29-1,TRBD2,15,TRBJ2-3,CSVHPGLAGADTQYF,TGCAGCGTTCACCCGGGACTAGCGGGGGCAGATACGCAGTATTTT
TRBV10-3,TRBD1,14,TRBJ2-1,CAISGGGIYNEQFF,TGTGCCATCAGTGGAGGGGGCATCTACAATGAGCAGTTCTTC
TRBV18,-,18,TRBJ1-4,CASSPRGRASGVNEKLFF,TGTGCCAGCTCACCACGGGGACGGGCGAGTGGGGTTAATGAAAAACTGTTTTTT
TRBV7-9,-,13,TRBJ1-1,CASRTDGNTEAFF,TGTGCCAGCAGAACTGACGGGAACACTGAAGCTTTCTTT
TRBV6-6,-,13,TRBJ1-1,CASSYEKNTEAFF,TGTGCCAGCAGTTACGAGAAGAACACTGAAGCTTTCTTT
TRBV6-5,-,13,TRBJ1-5,CASSTYSNQPQHF,TGTGCCAGCAGTACTTATAGCAATCAGCCCCAGCATTTT
TRBV2,-,14,TRBJ1-2,CASSAGPANYGYTF,TGTGCCAGCAGTGCGGGGCCAGCTAACTATGGCTACACCTTC
TRBV29-1,TRBD2,14,TRBJ2-3,CSIQRGDSTDTQYF,TGCAGCATACAGCGGGGGGACAGCACAGATACGCAGTATTTT
TRBV29-1,-,11,TRBJ1-2,CSVEQGRGYTF,TGCAGCGTTGAACAGGGGCGAGGCTACACCTTC
TRBV5-4,TRBD2,14,TRBJ2-7,CASSRTGRGDEQYF,TGTGCCAGCAGTCGAACAGGTCGGGGGGACGAGCAGTACTTC